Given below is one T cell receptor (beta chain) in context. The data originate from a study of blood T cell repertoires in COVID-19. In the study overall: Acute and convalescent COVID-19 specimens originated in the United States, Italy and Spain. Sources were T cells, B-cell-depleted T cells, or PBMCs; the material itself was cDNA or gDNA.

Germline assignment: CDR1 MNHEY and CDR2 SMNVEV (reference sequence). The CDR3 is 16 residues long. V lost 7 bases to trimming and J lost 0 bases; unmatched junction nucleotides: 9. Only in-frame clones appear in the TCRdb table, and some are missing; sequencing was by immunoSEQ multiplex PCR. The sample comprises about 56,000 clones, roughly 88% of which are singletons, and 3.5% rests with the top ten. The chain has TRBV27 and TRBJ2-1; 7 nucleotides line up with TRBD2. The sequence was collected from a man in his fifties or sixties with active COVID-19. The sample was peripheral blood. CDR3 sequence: CASTGREGSSYNEQFF. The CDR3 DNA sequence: TGTGCCAGCACTGGCAGGGAGGGTAGCTCCTACAATGAGCAGTTCTTC.